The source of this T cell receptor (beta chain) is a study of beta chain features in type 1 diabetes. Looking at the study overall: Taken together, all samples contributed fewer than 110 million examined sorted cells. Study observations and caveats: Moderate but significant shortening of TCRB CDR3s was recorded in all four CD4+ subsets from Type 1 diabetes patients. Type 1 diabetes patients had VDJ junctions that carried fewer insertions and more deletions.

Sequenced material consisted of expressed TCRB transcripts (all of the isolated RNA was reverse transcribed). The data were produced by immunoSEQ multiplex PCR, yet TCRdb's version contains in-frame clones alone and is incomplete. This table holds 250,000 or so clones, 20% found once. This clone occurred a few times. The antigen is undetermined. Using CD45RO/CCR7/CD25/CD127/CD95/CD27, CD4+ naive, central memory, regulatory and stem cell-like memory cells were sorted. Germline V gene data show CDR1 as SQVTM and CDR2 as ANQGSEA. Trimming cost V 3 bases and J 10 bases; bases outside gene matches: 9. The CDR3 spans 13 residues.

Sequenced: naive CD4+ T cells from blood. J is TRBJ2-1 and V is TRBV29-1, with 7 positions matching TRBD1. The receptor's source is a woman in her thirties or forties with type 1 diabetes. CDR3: CSVDNTGDWEQFF. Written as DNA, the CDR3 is TGCAGCGTTGATAATACAGGGGATTGGGAGCAGTTCTTC.